This passage covers 6 T cell receptor beta chains from one sample sequenced in a study of shared clonotypes between healthy human individuals. The repertoire was sequenced with immunoSEQ multiplex PCR; TCRdb's copy has only in-frame clones and lacks some. Among about 820,000 clones listed, about 92% were seen once. Naive CD8 cells, CD45RO-negative and positively selected for CCR7, excluded terminally differentiated effector memory CD45RA+ cells. The sequenced material came from naive CD8+ T cells sorted from blood. Receptors were obtained from a man younger than 45 in good health.

J is TRBJ2-1 and V is TRBV5-4; 14 bases match TRBD2. V lost 1 base, J lost 0 bases, and 6 bases stayed unmatched. The CDR3 runs 19 residues. CDR1 is SGHNT and CDR2 is YYREEE in the germline V gene (reference sequence). The CDR3 loop reads CASSLIGTSGSVSYNEQFF. The DNA for the CDR3 is TGTGCCAGCAGCTTGATAGGGACTAGCGGGAGCGTCTCCTACAATGAGCAGTTCTTC.

Concerning this clone itself: Other nucleotide sequences in the sample specify the same CDR3. The DNA of the CDR3 is TGTGCCAGCAGCTTAGCGGGGGGAAAGGATGGCTACACCTTC. It yields the protein CASSLAGGKDGYTF. V gene TRBV7-9 combines with J gene TRBJ1-2, with a weak D call TRBD1 (5 bases). CDR1 and CDR2 from the germline V gene are SEHNR and FQNEAQ (reference sequence). V lost 0 bases to trimming and J lost 6 bases, with 11 bases between them. The CDR3 extends over 14 amino acids. Combining the CDR3 with reference TRBV7-9 and TRBJ1-2 gives the whole variable domain DTGVSQNPRHKITKRGQNVTFRCDPISEHNRLYWYRQTLGQGPEFLTYFQNEAQLEKSRLLSDRFSAERPKGSFSTLEIQRTEQGDSAMYLCASSLAGGKDGYTFGSGTRLTVV.

The rearrangement uses TRBV28 and TRBJ2-7, with 10 nucleotides matching TRBD2. The CDR3 is 16 residues long. Trimming took 3 bases from V and 4 from J; bases not matched to a gene: 9. Germline CDR1 is MDHEN and CDR2 is SYDVKM. CDR3 in amino acids: CASSFGAGLAVYEQYF. The CDR3 DNA sequence: TGTGCCAGCAGTTTTGGGGCTGGACTAGCGGTATACGAGCAGTACTTC.

This clone qualifies as medium-sized. This same CDR3 is encoded by further DNA sequences in the sample. The V call is TRBV7-2, the J call TRBJ1-1, with TRBD1 as a possible D gene (5 bases). Trimming pared 3 bases from V and 10 bases from J, leaving 18 bases between. Germline CDR1 SGHTA, CDR2 FQGNSA. This CDR3 region has 14 residues. The CDR3 loop is CASSFLSRDQGAFF. The CDR3 nucleotides are TGTGCCAGCAGCTTTCTCTCCAGGGATCAGGGAGCTTTCTTT.

The genes are TRBV7-8 and TRBJ2-1; a weak D match, TRBD2 (5 bases). Trimming pared 5 bases from V and 6 bases from J, leaving 17 bases between. The germline gives CDR1 SGHVS, CDR2 FQNEAQ. The CDR3 contains 15 residues. CDR3 sequence: CASSRSHPRGNEQFF. As DNA, the CDR3 is TGTGCCAGCAGCCGGAGCCATCCCCGGGGCAATGAGCAGTTCTTC.

V and J are TRBV9 and TRBJ1-1; D remains unclear. Deletions cut 0 bases from V and 0 bases from J, with 6 bases between. This CDR3 region has 14 residues. Per germline, CDR1 SGDLS and CDR2 YYNGEE. For the CDR3, the DNA is TGTGCCAGCAGCGTAGTAGGGATGAACACTGAAGCTTTCTTT. It yields the protein CASSVVGMNTEAFF.